This TCR beta chain was sequenced for a study of vaccination and CD4 T cells after COVID-19. Concerning this clonotype itself: The antigen remains undetermined.

CDR3 length: 17 amino acids. Germline V lookup: CDR1 MDHEN, CDR2 SYDVKM. Trimming removed 1 base at V and 1 base at J, with 11 bases between. Sequenced with the Oncomine TCR Beta short-read assay was DNA taken from cultured CD4+ T cells. Genomic DNA extraction was carried out from cultured CD4+ T cells. TCRdb processed the PCR reads anew with MiXCR; each CDR3 protein has one entry. The table lists under 20,000 distinct CDR3 sequences, 51% of them singletons. As to time point: late sampling 161 to 241 days after vaccination in a few convalescent patients. Treatment in this sample: approximately 11-day PBMC culture with coronavirus spike peptide pools or control peptides (ViraFEST assay). US Alpha, Beta and Delta variants postdated the positive PCR dates, which ran from March to December 2020.

The starting material was CD4+ T cells from blood, cultured in vitro, obtained about 7 months after SARS-CoV-2 vaccination. This chain uses TRBV28 with TRBJ1-6; D possibly corresponds to TRBD1 (6 bases). The clonotype originates from a human donor who had recovered from COVID-19. The CDR3 bases are TGTGCCAGCAGTTTATTTACAGGGAGGTCCTATAATTCACCCCTCCACTTT. Its protein product is CASSLFTGRSYNSPLHF.